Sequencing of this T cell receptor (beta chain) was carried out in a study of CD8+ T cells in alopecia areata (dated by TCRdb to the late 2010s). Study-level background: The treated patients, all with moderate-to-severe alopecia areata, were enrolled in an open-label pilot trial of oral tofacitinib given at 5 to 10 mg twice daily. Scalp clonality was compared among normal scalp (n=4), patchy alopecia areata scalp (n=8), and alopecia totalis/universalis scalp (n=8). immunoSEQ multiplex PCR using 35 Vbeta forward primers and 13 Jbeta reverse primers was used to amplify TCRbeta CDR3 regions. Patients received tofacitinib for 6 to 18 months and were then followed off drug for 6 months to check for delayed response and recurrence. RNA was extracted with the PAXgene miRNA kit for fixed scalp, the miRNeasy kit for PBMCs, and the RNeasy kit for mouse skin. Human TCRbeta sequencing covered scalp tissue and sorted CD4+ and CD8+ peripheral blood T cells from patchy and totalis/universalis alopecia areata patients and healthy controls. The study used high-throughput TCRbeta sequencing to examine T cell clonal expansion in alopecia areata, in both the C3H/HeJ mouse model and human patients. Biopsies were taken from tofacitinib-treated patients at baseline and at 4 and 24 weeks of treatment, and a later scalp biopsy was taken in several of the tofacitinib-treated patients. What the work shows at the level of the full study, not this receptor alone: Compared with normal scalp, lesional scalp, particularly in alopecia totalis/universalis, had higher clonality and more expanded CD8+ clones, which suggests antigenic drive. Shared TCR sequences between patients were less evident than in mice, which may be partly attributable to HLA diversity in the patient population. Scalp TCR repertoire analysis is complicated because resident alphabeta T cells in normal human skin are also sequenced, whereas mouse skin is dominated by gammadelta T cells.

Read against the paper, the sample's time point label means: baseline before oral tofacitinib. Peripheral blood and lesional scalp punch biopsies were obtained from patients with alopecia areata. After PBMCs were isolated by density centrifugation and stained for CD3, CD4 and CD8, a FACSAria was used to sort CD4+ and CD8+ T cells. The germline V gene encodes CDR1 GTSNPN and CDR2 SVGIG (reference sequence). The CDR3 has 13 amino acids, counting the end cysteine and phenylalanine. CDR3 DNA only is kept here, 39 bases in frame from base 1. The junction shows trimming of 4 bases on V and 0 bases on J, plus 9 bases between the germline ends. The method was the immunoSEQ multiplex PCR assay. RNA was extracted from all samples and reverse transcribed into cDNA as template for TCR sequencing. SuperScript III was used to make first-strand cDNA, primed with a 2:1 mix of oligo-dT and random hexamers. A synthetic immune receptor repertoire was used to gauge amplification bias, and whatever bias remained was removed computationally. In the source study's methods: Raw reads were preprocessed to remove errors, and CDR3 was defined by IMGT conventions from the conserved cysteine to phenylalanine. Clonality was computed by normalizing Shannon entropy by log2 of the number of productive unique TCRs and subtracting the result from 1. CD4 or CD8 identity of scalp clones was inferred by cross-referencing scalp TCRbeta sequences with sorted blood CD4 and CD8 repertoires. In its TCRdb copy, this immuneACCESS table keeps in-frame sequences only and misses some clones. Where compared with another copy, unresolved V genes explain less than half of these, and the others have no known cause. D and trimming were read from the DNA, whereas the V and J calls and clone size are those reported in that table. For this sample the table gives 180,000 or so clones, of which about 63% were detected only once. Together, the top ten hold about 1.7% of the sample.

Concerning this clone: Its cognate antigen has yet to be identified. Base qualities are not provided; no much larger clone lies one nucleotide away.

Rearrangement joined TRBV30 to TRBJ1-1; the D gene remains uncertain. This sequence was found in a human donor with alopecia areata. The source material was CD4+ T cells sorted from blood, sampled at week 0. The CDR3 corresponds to CAWNPQLNTEAFF. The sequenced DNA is TGTGCCTGGAATCCACAGCTGAACACTGAAGCTTTCTTT.